These 24 T cell receptor beta chains were all obtained from the same sample, sequenced in a study of Ad26.COV2.S vaccination and SARS-CoV-2 variants. TCRdb's copy holds only in-frame clones and misses some; the assay was immunoSEQ multiplex PCR. This table has 300,000 to 350,000 clones, around 85% appearing once. Treatment noted: some 19 received Ad26.COV2.S at low or high dose, single or two shots; several received placebo; per-sample allocation not given. On day 63 after the first injection, vaccine and placebo recipients gave samples. The sample was peripheral blood, taken in a trial of Ad26.COV2.S vaccine versus placebo. These receptors originate from a person between 18 and 59 years old who received the Ad26.COV2.S COVID-19 vaccine or a placebo.

This chain uses TRBV27 with TRBJ1-1, with D tentatively TRBD1 (5 bases). V lost 6 bases, J lost 2 bases, and 19 bases lay in between. Germline CDR1 reads MNHEY; CDR2 reads SMNVEV (reference sequence). The CDR3 spans 16 residues. DNA of the CDR3: TGTGCCAGCAGACACTTGATGCGGGGGTCCAACACTGAAGCTTTCTTT. As protein: CASRHLMRGSNTEAFF.

V is TRBV3-1 (or the pseudogene TRBV3-2) and J is TRBJ1-6; 9 bases are a match to TRBD1. Germline V gives CDR1 LGHDT, CDR2 YNNKEL (reference sequence). The trim removed 1 base at V and 7 bases at J, leaving 2 bases unmatched. The CDR3 runs 15 residues. This CDR3 reads CASSQGQGGNSPLHF. In DNA form, the CDR3 reads TGTGCCAGCAGCCAAGGACAGGGGGGGAATTCACCCCTCCACTTT.

The V call is TRBV5-1, the J call TRBJ1-2; D is ambiguous. CDR3 length: 13 residues. Trimming left V 5 bases short and J 8 bases short, with 16 bases between. CDR1 is SGHRS and CDR2 is YFSETQ in the germline V gene. CDR3 residues: CASSVGGSNGYTF. The CDR3 bases are TGCGCCAGCAGTGTGGGTGGTTCAAACGGCTACACCTTC.

The chain employs TRBV2 and TRBJ2-5, with D tentatively TRBD1 (5 bases). CDR1 and CDR2 from the germline V gene are SNHLY and FYNNEI. V was shortened by 4 bases and J by 0 bases, with 9 bases between the two germline ends. CDR3 length: 14 amino acids. CDR3 coding DNA: TGTGCCAGCAGTGGACAGCTAGACCAAGAGACCCAGTACTTC. Translated: CASSGQLDQETQYF.

The chain combines TRBV28 with TRBJ2-2; D gene uncertain. Trimming took off 6 bases at V and 0 bases at J, with 14 bases between the two ends. In germline, CDR1 is MDHEN, CDR2 SYDVKM. This CDR3 is 16 amino acids long. CDR3 sequence: CASRESRSPNTGELFF. In nucleotides, the CDR3 is TGTGCCAGCAGGGAATCTAGGAGCCCGAACACCGGGGAGCTGTTTTTT.

The chain combines TRBV7-8 with TRBJ1-1, with 8 bases identical to TRBD1. The V segment lost 5 bases and the J segment 0 bases; nucleotides outside the gene matches: 5. The CDR3 runs 15 residues. Germline lookup yields CDR1 SGHVS and CDR2 FQNEAQ. This CDR3 reads CASSTQGALNTEAFF. The CDR3 region has the DNA TGTGCCAGCAGCACCCAGGGGGCCCTGAACACTGAAGCTTTCTTT. The complete variable domain, with remaining parts taken from reference TRBV7-8 and TRBJ1-1, reads GAGVSQSPRYKVAKRGQDVALRCDPISGHVSLFWYQQALGQGPEFLTYFQNEAQLDKSGLPSDRFFAERPEGSVSTLKIQRTQQEDSAVYLCASSTQGALNTEAFFGQGTRLTVV.

The chain couples TRBV30 to TRBJ2-3; the match to TRBD2 covers 9 bases. The CDR3 consists of 16 residues. Trimming at V came to 3 bases and at J to 4 bases, leaving 11 bases not matched to a gene. Germline CDR1 is GTSNPN and CDR2 is SVGIG (reference sequence). As DNA, the CDR3 is TGTGCCTGGAGCGCTCTTGGGCGCGGGGGGGCAGATACGCAGTATTTT. This codes for CAWSALGRGGADTQYF.

The V call is TRBV3-1 (or the pseudogene TRBV3-2), the J call TRBJ1-2; tentative D call: TRBD1 (5 bases). Germline values: CDR1 LGHDT, CDR2 YNNKEL (reference sequence). The V and J ends lost 4 bases and 7 bases respectively, with 22 bases between them. The CDR3 contains 16 residues. The CDR3 reads CASSPAGGSVAPGYTF. The CDR3, as DNA: TGTGCCAGCAGCCCAGCCGGGGGATCCGTGGCCCCTGGCTACACCTTC.

Written as DNA, the CDR3 is TGTGCCAGCAGCTCCCTCGCTGGCCATTCTCCGGGAGGCTACACCTTC. This encodes CASSSLAGHSPGGYTF. This chain connects TRBV7-9 to TRBJ1-2; D is unresolved. This CDR3 region has 16 residues. Trimming removed 4 bases at V and 8 bases at J, with 23 bases between. Germline V gene data show CDR1 as SEHNR and CDR2 as FQNEAQ (reference sequence).

The chain has TRBV28 and TRBJ1-2, with unresolved D. CDR3 length equals 13 residues. Trimming stripped 7 bases from V and 7 bases from J, with 16 bases between. In germline, CDR1 is MDHEN, CDR2 SYDVKM. The CDR3 bases are TGTGCCAGCAAACGGGGTTTCGAGCGTGGCTACACCTTC. This translates into CASKRGFERGYTF.

This chain links TRBV6-5 with TRBJ2-3; D is unresolved. V gave up 0 bases and J gave up 0 bases, with 10 bases separating them. This CDR3 has 16 residues. From germline, CDR1 is MNHEY and CDR2 SVGAGI. The CDR3 nucleotides are TGTGCCAGCAGTTACTCGAATCCTCATAGCACAGATACGCAGTATTTT. Its protein product is CASSYSNPHSTDTQYF.

This clone was counted only a few times. This chain links TRBV4-1 with TRBJ1-2; possible D gene TRBD1, 6 bases. The ends were cut back, 4 bases at V and 2 bases at J, with 14 bases in the middle. This CDR3 has 15 residues. Germline CDR1 MGHRA, CDR2 YSYEKL. The CDR3 nucleotides read TGCGCCAGCAGCCCCCCGGTGAGGGGGAACTATGGCTACACCTTC. This sequence encodes CASSPPVRGNYGYTF.

This rearrangement joins TRBV5-6 to TRBJ1-2, with a possible D match to TRBD1 (5 bases). Germline V CDR1 and CDR2: SGHDT, YYEEEE. V lost 4 bases and J 6 bases, leaving 16 bases between the germline ends. The CDR3 covers 14 residues. CDR3 bases: TGTGCCAGCAGCCATGCCAGGGACTTTAATGGCTACACCTTC. Amino acids: CASSHARDFNGYTF.

The DNA for the CDR3 is TGCGCCAGCAGCCGCACCACTGATACGCAGTATTTT. Protein: CASSRTTDTQYF. The chain joins TRBV4-1 to TRBJ2-3; no clear D gene. V was cut by 4 bases and J by 6 bases, with 8 bases left in between. Looked up from germline, CDR1 is MGHRA and CDR2 is YSYEKL. The CDR3 is 12 residues long.

The chain links TRBV9 to TRBJ2-7; D gene ambiguous. V was pared by 0 bases and J by 0 bases, with 10 bases between. Germline CDR1 and CDR2: SGDLS and YYNGEE. This CDR3 has 15 residues. The CDR3 DNA follows: TGTGCCAGCAGCGTAGTCAGAAAGTTCTCCTACGAGCAGTACTTC. Translation gives CASSVVRKFSYEQYF.

This rearrangement joins TRBV2 to TRBJ1-4; tentatively, D is TRBD1 (6 bases). V dropped 8 bases and J dropped 8 bases, with 15 bases sitting between them. The CDR3 sequence is 13 residues long. Germline CDR1 reads SNHLY; CDR2 reads FYNNEI. Written as DNA, the CDR3 is TGTGCCAGCTTAAGCCAGGGGCTGGAAAAACTGTTTTTT. It codes for CASLSQGLEKLFF.

The V and J genes are TRBV6-5 and TRBJ1-1, with D unclear. CDR1 is MNHEY, CDR2 SVGAGI, per germline. This CDR3 spans 14 amino acids. The V end was cut by 5 bases, the J end by 0 bases, with 10 bases between. This CDR3 reads CASSRGGMNTEAFF. In DNA form, the CDR3 reads TGTGCCAGCAGTCGGGGTGGAATGAACACTGAAGCTTTCTTT.

The chain joins TRBV27 to TRBJ2-2; D remains ambiguous. The CDR3 is 13 amino acids. V shed 1 base and J shed 4 bases, with 4 bases lying between them. The germline CDR1 and CDR2 sequences are MNHEY and SMNVEV (reference sequence). This CDR3 reads CASSLWATGELFF. In DNA form, the CDR3 reads TGTGCCAGCAGTTTATGGGCCACCGGGGAGCTGTTTTTT.

This chain connects TRBV18 to TRBJ1-5, with a weak D call TRBD1 (5 bases). Germline V gene sequence: CDR1 KGHSH, CDR2 LQKENI. V was cut by 2 bases and J by 2 bases, with 7 bases left in between. The CDR3 length is 14 residues. The CDR3 sequence is CASSPGAGNQPQHF. In DNA form, the CDR3 reads TGTGCCAGCTCACCAGGGGCTGGCAATCAGCCCCAGCATTTT.

The chain couples TRBV5-1 to TRBJ1-1, with D possibly matching TRBD1 (5 bases). V was shortened by 6 bases and J by 1 base, with 10 bases between the two germline ends. Germline-derived CDR1 and CDR2 are SGHRS and YFSETQ. This CDR3 is built from 13 residues. CDR3 in amino acids: CASTFGGNTEAFF. The CDR3 nucleotides are TGCGCCAGCACCTTTGGGGGGAACACTGAAGCTTTCTTT. The full variable domain, with the rest looked up from reference TRBV5-1 and TRBJ1-1, is KAGVTQTPRYLIKTRGQQVTLSCSPISGHRSVSWYQQTPGQGLQFLFEYFSETQRNKGNFPGRFSGRQFSNSRSEMNVSTLELGDSALYLCASTFGGNTEAFFGQGTRLTVV.

The chain uses TRBV3-1 (or the pseudogene TRBV3-2) and TRBJ2-2; D may be TRBD1 or TRBD2 (5 bases each). Trimming cost V 2 bases and J 1 base, with 11 bases left between them. The CDR3 loop spans 16 amino acids. Germline lookup yields CDR1 LGHDT and CDR2 YNNKEL (reference sequence). The CDR3 DNA follows: TGTGCCAGCAGCCAAATCGGGACCCAGAACACCGGGGAGCTGTTTTTT. It specifies CASSQIGTQNTGELFF.

The V gene is TRBV4-1, the J gene TRBJ2-1; D possibly corresponds to TRBD1 (5 bases). The CDR3 sequence is 14 residues long. CDR1 and CDR2 from the germline V gene are MGHRA and YSYEKL. The V gene lost 0 bases and the J gene lost 8 bases, with 11 bases spanning the gap. The CDR3 spells CASSQDRVGYEQFF. The CDR3 DNA sequence: TGCGCCAGCAGCCAAGACAGGGTTGGATATGAGCAGTTCTTC.

This sequence joins TRBV27 and TRBJ2-2; D gene unclear. The V end was cut by 5 bases, the J end by 3 bases, with 19 bases between. CDR1 and CDR2 from the germline V gene are MNHEY and SMNVEV (reference sequence). This CDR3 comprises 17 residues. The CDR3 loop is CASSPQPQDDDTGELFF. The CDR3 DNA reads TGTGCCAGCAGTCCGCAGCCCCAAGACGACGACACCGGGGAGCTGTTTTTT.

The rearrangement uses TRBV6-4 and TRBJ2-1; D is perhaps TRBD2 (5 bases). Looked up from germline, CDR1 is MRHNA and CDR2 is SNTAGT. The CDR3 length is 16 residues. Trimming removed 0 bases at V and 1 base at J, with 10 bases between. As DNA, the CDR3 is TGTGCCAGCAGTGACTCGTTCAGCGGATCCTACAATGAGCAGTTCTTC. This sequence encodes CASSDSFSGSYNEQFF.